This T cell receptor beta chain came from a study of OX40 agonist ivuxolimab in advanced cancers. Regarding the complete study: Ivuxolimab was an agonistic, fully human IgG2 monoclonal antibody directed against OX40 (CD134), a costimulatory receptor. Intravenous ivuxolimab was administered to patients every 2 weeks at six dose levels: 0.01, 0.1, 0.3, 1.5, 3 and 10 mg/kg. Of the roughly 52 patients in dose escalation, about 20 had hepatocellular carcinoma, some 15 had melanoma, 9 had renal cell carcinoma and 9 had head and neck cancer. In the dose-escalation cohort, about four fifths of patients were male, and the mean age was approximately 60 years with a range of roughly 23 to 79. Prior anti-PD-1, anti-PD-L1 or anti-CTLA-4 therapy was permitted, and checkpoint inhibitors had been received by roughly two fifths of dose-escalation patients. Partial responses occurred in three dose-escalation patients: two with cutaneous melanoma and one with hepatocellular carcinoma. Peripheral TCRbeta sequencing aimed to test whether ivuxolimab altered TCR sequence diversity and caused clonal T-cell expansion. The monotherapy dose-escalation portion (N = 52 patients) of the phase I ivuxolimab trial is reported in the paper.

To sequence the TCRbeta CDR3 region, genomic DNA was isolated from the sorted cells. The immunoSEQ Assay was used to sequence the TCRbeta CDR3 regions. Here the immuneACCESS table is served through TCRdb, limited to in-frame sequences with V and J called. Missing clones are a known gap in these copies; in checked studies unresolved V genes cover under half, and the rest lacks a known reason. Across this sample there are under 95,000 clones, with 93% seen only once. The top ten clones comprise under 8% of the sample. About this clone: The clone's antigen remains unknown. Within one base of it there is no much larger clone, and no base qualities were kept.

Here is what the overall study found, with its caveats: In the 0.1-3.0 mg/kg groups, partial responders were among the patients with the lowest normalized peripheral clonal expansion, particularly in CD8+ T cells. Low levels of normalized T-cell clonal expansion were also seen in some patients who did not respond. Which antigens the clonally expanded peripheral T cells were specific for was not determined. After ivuxolimab, more expanded clones were found on average in CD8+ T cells than in CD4+ T cells. At doses from 0.1 to 3.0 mg/kg, clonal expansion was seen in both CD4+ and CD8+ blood T cells between baseline and week 6.

The trial excluded patients who had a history of autoimmune disease or who were on systemic immunosuppression. Peripheral blood for TCR sequencing was collected from all dose cohorts at baseline, on cycle 4 day 1, and on cycle 7 day 1. Samples were obtained from an open-label, multicenter, first-in-human phase I dose-escalation trial of ivuxolimab. Adults with locally advanced or metastatic melanoma, renal cell carcinoma, hepatocellular carcinoma or head and neck squamous cell carcinoma were enrolled in the trial. CD4+ and CD8+ T cells were sorted separately from peripheral blood before TCR sequencing. CDR1 is given as LNHNV and CDR2 as YYDKDF, both from the germline V gene (reference sequence). The CDR3 has 14 amino acids, counting the end cysteine and phenylalanine. The only DNA kept is the CDR3, 42 bases in frame from the first base. V sheds 4 bases and J sheds 3 bases, leaving 11 bases between their ends.

This receptor chain uses TRBV15 and TRBJ2-3; possibly the D gene is TRBD2, per 6 matching bases. The receptor comes from an adult with an advanced solid tumor such as melanoma, head and neck, liver or kidney cancer. Sequences were derived from CD4+ or CD8+ T cells sorted from blood, sampled in a trial of the OX40 agonist ivuxolimab. The DNA sequence follows: TGTGCCACCAGCACAGGCCGGGAGACAGATACGCAGTATTTT. It translates as CATSTGRETDTQYF. The CDR3, completed at both ends by the reference TRBV15 and TRBJ2-3 genes, gives the full variable domain DAMVIQNPRYQVTQFGKPVTLSCSQTLNHNVMYWYQQKSSQAPKLLFHYYDKDFNNEADTPDNFQSRRPNTSFCFLDIRSPGLGDTAMYLCATSTGRETDTQYFGPGTRLTVL.